The TCR beta chain described here comes from a study of T cell changes during pregnancy in multiple sclerosis (dated by TCRdb to about 2019). With respect to the entire study: In women with multiple sclerosis, the researchers looked at how the T cell repertoire shifted as pregnancy progressed.

Including the terminal cysteine and phenylalanine, the CDR3 comprises 13 residues. Of the read, only the CDR3 DNA is kept; its 39 bases are in frame from base 1. The germline V gene (reference sequence) specifies GTSNPN as CDR1 and SVGIG as CDR2. A distance of 10 bases separates the germline ends of V and J, which lose 3 bases and 7 bases respectively. The library was built by means of the immunoSEQ multiplex PCR assay. TCRdb holds this immuneACCESS table with in-frame rearrangements only. Some clones are missing; in checked studies, unresolved V genes explain under half, and the rest has no known cause. The sample profile shows around 80,000 clones; just over 90% of them were found once. The ten largest account for around 1.4% of the sample. As to this clone: The clone's antigen remains unknown. Nothing much larger sits one base from this clone, and base qualities are not available.

Rearrangement joined TRBV30 to TRBJ1-6; D gene: possibly TRBD1, on 5 matching bases. Sequenced here: peripheral blood, sampled before pregnancy. The TCR sequence derives from a female donor with multiple sclerosis, enrolled in a pregnancy study. The nucleotide sequence reads TGTGCCTGGAGGGAGGGGTTGAATTCACCCCTCCACTTT. Its amino acids are CAWREGLNSPLHF.